The 10 T cell receptor beta chains below all came from one sample that was sequenced in a study of blood T cell repertoires in COVID-19 (TCRdb year 2020). The library was prepared using the immunoSEQ multiplex PCR assay. The clones in this table, taken by TCRdb from immuneACCESS, are in-frame only. Not every clone is retained; where verified, under half of the shortfall comes from an unresolved V gene, and the cause of the rest is unknown. Within this sample are approximately 94,000 clones, with roughly nine tenths of them counted one time only. The ten largest account for 2% to 2.5% of the sample. Input material: peripheral blood. All receptors come from a middle-aged man with active COVID-19.

The chain has TRBV24-1 and TRBJ2-2, with D perhaps matching TRBD2 (6 bases). Trimming left V 4 bases short and J 6 bases short, with 14 bases between. The CDR3 is made up of 15 amino acids. CDR1 and CDR2 (germline): KGHDR, SFDVKD. The CDR3 here is CATSEEGISAGELFF. The CDR3 DNA follows: TGTGCCACCAGTGAGGAGGGAATTTCTGCCGGGGAGCTGTTTTTT.

The J gene is TRBJ2-1, the V gene TRBV7-9; perhaps TRBD2 as D (5 bases). Germline values: CDR1 SEHNR, CDR2 FQNEAQ (reference sequence). This CDR3 region has 14 residues. With 6 bases removed from V and 14 bases from J, the gap between germline ends came to 23 bases. This CDR3 is CASSLREGNPSKFF. In DNA, the CDR3 is TGTGCCAGCAGTCTCCGGGAAGGCAATCCTTCGAAGTTCTTC.

The rearrangement uses TRBV5-1 and TRBJ2-1; TRBD1 matches 11 bases. Germline V lookup: CDR1 SGHRS, CDR2 YFSETQ. The CDR3 extends over 14 amino acids. Germline trimming cut 4 bases from V and 6 bases from J; bases unmatched to any gene: 3. The CDR3 is CASSTGTGGNEQFF. CDR3 nucleotides: TGCGCCAGCAGCACCGGGACAGGGGGCAATGAGCAGTTCTTC.

This chain connects TRBV21-1 to TRBJ2-1; TRBD2, the table's D call, was not compared with the DNA. TRBV21-1 is a recognized pseudogene. CDR3 length: 15 residues. The CDR3 nucleotides read TGTGCCAGCAGCAAGGCGGCAGCGGACTACAATGAGCAGTTCTTC. Residues: CASSKAAADYNEQFF.

The genes are TRBV27 and TRBJ1-6; TRBD1 matches at 10 bases. The germline CDR1 and CDR2 sequences are MNHEY and SMNVEV (reference sequence). The CDR3 loop spans 15 amino acids. The V gene end was trimmed by 2 bases and the J gene end by 8 bases; junction bases not matched to a gene: 3. CDR3 loop: CASSLPGQGYSPLHF. CDR3 nucleotides: TGTGCCAGCAGTTTACCGGGACAGGGGTATTCACCCCTCCACTTT.

V is TRBV15 and J is TRBJ2-5; D gene uncertain. The length of the CDR3 is 13 residues. The ends were cut back, 1 base at V and 1 base at J, with 4 bases in the middle. The germline V gene has CDR1 LNHNV and CDR2 YYDKDF (reference sequence). Here the CDR3 DNA reads TGTGCCACCAGCAGAGGAGTCCAAGAGACCCAGTACTTC. This gives the protein CATSRGVQETQYF.

The chain joins TRBV11-1 to TRBJ1-1; 10 bases are a match to TRBD1. The V segment lost 7 bases and the J segment 11 bases; nucleotides outside the gene matches: 16. The CDR3 runs to 15 residues. Looked up from germline, CDR1 is SGHAT and CDR2 is FQDESV (reference sequence). The CDR3 nucleotides are TGTGCCAGCAACACCGGGACAGGGGAAACGGATCCGGCTTTCTTT. It codes for CASNTGTGETDPAFF.

The chain combines TRBV4-1 with TRBJ2-5; 9 nucleotides line up with TRBD2. After removal of 1 base from V and 1 base from J, the junction contained 4 bases not matched to a gene. The CDR3 runs to 16 residues. Germline V gives CDR1 MGHRA, CDR2 YSYEKL. CDR3 sequence: CASSQGSGGFQETQYF. The CDR3 nucleotides read TGCGCCAGCAGCCAAGGGAGCGGGGGGTTCCAAGAGACCCAGTACTTC.

V is TRBV13 and J is TRBJ2-1, with TRBD2 identical over 8 bases. This CDR3 spans 19 amino acids. V shed 0 bases and J 4 bases; nucleotides not matched to a gene: 14. In germline, CDR1 is PRHDT, CDR2 FYEKMQ (reference sequence). For the CDR3, the DNA is TGTGCCAGCAGCTTAGGCCTAATTGGGCTAGCGGGCATATACAATGAGCAGTTCTTC. It yields the protein CASSLGLIGLAGIYNEQFF.

The chain carries TRBV27 and TRBJ1-5; weak D call: TRBD1 (5 bases). Germline CDR1 MNHEY, CDR2 SMNVEV (reference sequence). Trimming removed 7 bases from V and 4 bases from J, with 17 bases in between. The CDR3 runs 15 residues. The CDR3 DNA reads TGTGCCAGCACCTCCCGGGGGGGAAATAATCAGCCCCAGCATTTT. Protein: CASTSRGGNNQPQHF.